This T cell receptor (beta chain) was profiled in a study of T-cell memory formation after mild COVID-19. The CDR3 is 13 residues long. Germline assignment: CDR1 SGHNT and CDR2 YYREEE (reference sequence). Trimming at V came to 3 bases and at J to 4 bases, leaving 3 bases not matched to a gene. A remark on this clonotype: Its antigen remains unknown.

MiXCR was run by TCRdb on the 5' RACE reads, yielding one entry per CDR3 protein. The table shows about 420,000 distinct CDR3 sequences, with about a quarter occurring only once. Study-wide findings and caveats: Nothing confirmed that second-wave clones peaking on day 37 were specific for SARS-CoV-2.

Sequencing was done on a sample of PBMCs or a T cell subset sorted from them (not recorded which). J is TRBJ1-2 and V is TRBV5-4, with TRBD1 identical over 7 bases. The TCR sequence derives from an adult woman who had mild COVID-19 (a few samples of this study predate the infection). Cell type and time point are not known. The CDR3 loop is CASSWTGTYGYTF. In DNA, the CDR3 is TGTGCCAGCAGCTGGACAGGCACCTATGGCTACACCTTC. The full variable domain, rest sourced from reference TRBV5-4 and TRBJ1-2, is ETGVTQSPTHLIKTRGQQVTLRCSSQSGHNTVSWYQQALGQGPQFIFQYYREEENGRGNFPPRFSGLQFPNYSSELNVNALELDDSALYLCASSWTGTYGYTFGSGTRLTVV.